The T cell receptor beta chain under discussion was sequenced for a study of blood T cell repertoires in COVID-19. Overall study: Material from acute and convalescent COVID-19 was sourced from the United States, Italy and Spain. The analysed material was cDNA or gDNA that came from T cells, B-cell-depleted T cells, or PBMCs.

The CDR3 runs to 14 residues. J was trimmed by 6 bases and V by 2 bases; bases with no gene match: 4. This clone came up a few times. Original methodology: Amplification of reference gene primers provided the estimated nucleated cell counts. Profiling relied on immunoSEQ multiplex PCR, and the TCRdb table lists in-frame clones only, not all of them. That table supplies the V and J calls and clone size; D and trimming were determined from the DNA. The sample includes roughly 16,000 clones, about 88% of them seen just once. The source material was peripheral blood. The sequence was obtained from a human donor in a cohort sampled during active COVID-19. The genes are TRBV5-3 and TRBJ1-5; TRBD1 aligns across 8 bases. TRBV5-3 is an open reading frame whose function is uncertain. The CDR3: CARSFDRGGQPQHF. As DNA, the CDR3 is TGTGCCAGAAGCTTCGACAGGGGAGGTCAGCCCCAGCATTTT.